These T cell receptor beta chains were read from a single sample in a study of CD8 T cells in Susac syndrome. TCRdb re-derived calls from the immunoSEQ multiplex PCR reads in MiXCR, one entry per CDR3 protein. The sample contains more than 80,000 distinct CDR3 sequences, less than 95% of which appear only once. Input material: CD8+ T cells from PBMCs. These receptors all stem from a human donor with Susac syndrome. Each CDR3 is given with its conserved first and last residue. The order of the fields is V gene, clone size, CDR3 length, CDR3 protein. Only part of the rows carry a size: once, few, many, or a class if the clone is expanded.

V gene: TRBV2; clone size: -; CDR3 length: 17; CDR3 protein: CASSEARTSPDEETQYF
V gene: TRBV7-9; clone size: few; CDR3 length: 12; CDR3 protein: CASSLVPYEQYF
V gene: TRBV18; clone size: once; CDR3 length: 14; CDR3 protein: CASSPPELGTLGVF
V gene: TRBV25-1; clone size: -; CDR3 length: 14; CDR3 protein: CASRGAGGADTQYF
V gene: TRBV4-1; clone size: -; CDR3 length: 15; CDR3 protein: CASSQDGQGSDTQYF
V gene: TRBV29-1; clone size: -; CDR3 length: 14; CDR3 protein: CSVEDGSGSYEQYF
V gene: TRBV3-1; clone size: -; CDR3 length: 15; CDR3 protein: CASSPAISSYNEQFF
V gene: TRBV14; clone size: -; CDR3 length: 13; CDR3 protein: CASSQEGGLEQYF
V gene: TRBV3-1; clone size: -; CDR3 length: 17; CDR3 protein: CASSQDGATGFQETQYF
V gene: TRBV5-4; clone size: -; CDR3 length: 14; CDR3 protein: CASSLTRHPTEAFF
V gene: TRBV9; clone size: -; CDR3 length: 15; CDR3 protein: CASSVGGTLQETQYF
V gene: TRBV6-5; clone size: -; CDR3 length: 14; CDR3 protein: CASSYGGTGDTQYF
V gene: TRBV6-5; clone size: -; CDR3 length: 15; CDR3 protein: CASSSSGGVGNEQFF
V gene: TRBV7-3; clone size: -; CDR3 length: 14; CDR3 protein: CASSLVGGADTQYF
V gene: TRBV20-1; clone size: -; CDR3 length: 15; CDR3 protein: CSARDSYFGTGELFF
V gene: TRBV7-9; clone size: -; CDR3 length: 14; CDR3 protein: CASSSAEGSYEQYF
V gene: TRBV4-1; clone size: -; CDR3 length: 12; CDR3 protein: CASSQGGSEAFF
V gene: TRBV4-1; clone size: -; CDR3 length: 14; CDR3 protein: CASSQVGNFYGYTF
V gene: TRBV6-2/TRBV6-3; clone size: -; CDR3 length: 14; CDR3 protein: CASSSDDGVHEQYF
V gene: TRBV11-2; clone size: -; CDR3 length: 14; CDR3 protein: CASSRNNEGHTQYF
V gene: TRBV23-1; clone size: -; CDR3 length: 13; CDR3 protein: CASSQNTEDTQYF
V gene: TRBV3-1; clone size: -; CDR3 length: 17; CDR3 protein: CASSQGTAGVHEETQYF
V gene: TRBV6-5; clone size: -; CDR3 length: 15; CDR3 protein: CASSYAGGTQETQYF
V gene: TRBV5-6; clone size: -; CDR3 length: 17; CDR3 protein: CASSGGEWGENRGIQYF
V gene: TRBV14; clone size: -; CDR3 length: 17; CDR3 protein: CASSQGLILSGANVLTF